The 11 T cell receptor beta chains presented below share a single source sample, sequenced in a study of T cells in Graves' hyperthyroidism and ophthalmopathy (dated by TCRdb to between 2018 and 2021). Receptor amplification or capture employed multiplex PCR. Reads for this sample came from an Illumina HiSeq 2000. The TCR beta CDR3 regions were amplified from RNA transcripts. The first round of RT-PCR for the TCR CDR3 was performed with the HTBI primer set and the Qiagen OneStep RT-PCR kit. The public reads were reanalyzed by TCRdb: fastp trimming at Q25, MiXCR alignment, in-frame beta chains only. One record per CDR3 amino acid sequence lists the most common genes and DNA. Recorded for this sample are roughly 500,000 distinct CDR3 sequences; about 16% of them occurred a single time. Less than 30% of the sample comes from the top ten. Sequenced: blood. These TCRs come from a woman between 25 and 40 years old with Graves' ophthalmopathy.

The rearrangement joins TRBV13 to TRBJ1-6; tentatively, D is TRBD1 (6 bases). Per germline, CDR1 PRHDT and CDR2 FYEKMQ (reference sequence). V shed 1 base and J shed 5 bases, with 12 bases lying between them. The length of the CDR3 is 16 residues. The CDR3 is CASSLASSGDNSPLHF. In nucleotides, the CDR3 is TGTGCCAGCAGCTTAGCAAGTTCAGGGGATAATTCACCCCTCCACTTT.

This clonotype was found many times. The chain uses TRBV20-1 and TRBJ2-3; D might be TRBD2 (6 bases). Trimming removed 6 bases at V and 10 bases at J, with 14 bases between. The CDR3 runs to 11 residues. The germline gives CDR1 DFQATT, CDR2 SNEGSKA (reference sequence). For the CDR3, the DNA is TGCAGTGCCACCGGGACTGCAGCGCAGTATTTT. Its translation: CSATGTAAQYF.

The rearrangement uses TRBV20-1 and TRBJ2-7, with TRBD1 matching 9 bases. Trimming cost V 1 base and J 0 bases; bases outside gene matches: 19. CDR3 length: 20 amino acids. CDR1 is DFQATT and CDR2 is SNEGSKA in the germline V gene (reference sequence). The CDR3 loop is CSARATRWTGDWGGSYEQYF. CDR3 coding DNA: TGCAGTGCTAGAGCCACTCGGTGGACAGGGGATTGGGGGGGCTCCTACGAGCAGTACTTC.

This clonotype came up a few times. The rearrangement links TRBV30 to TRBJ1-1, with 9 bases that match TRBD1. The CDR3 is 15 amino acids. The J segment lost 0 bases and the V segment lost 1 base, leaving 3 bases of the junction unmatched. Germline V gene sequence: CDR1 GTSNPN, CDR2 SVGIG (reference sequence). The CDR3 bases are TGTGCCTGGAGTGGCCGGGACAGGGTGAACACTGAAGCTTTCTTT. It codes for CAWSGRDRVNTEAFF.

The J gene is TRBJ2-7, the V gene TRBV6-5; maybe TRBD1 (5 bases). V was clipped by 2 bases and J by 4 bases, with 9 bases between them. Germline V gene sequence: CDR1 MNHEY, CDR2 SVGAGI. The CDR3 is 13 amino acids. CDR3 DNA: TGTGCCAGCAGTTACCTACAGGAATACGAGCAGTACTTC. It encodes CASSYLQEYEQYF.

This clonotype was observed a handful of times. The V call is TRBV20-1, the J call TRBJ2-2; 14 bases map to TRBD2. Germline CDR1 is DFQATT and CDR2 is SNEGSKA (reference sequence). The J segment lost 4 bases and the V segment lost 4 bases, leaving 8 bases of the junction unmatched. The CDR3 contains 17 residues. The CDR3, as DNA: TGCAGTGCTACCCGACTAGCGGGAGGGTCGGGCACCGGGGAGCTGTTTTTT. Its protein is CSATRLAGGSGTGELFF.

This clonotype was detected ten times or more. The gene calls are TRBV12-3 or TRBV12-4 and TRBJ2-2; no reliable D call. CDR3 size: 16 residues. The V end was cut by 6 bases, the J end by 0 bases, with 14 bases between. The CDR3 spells CASRGRAQANTGELFF. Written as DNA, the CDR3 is TGTGCCAGCAGAGGCCGGGCCCAAGCGAACACCGGGGAGCTGTTTTTT.

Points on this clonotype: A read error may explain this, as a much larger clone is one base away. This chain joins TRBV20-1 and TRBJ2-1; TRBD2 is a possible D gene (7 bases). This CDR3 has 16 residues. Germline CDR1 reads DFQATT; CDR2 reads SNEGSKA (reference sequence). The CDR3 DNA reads TGCAGTGCTAGGGCCCTGGGGGCGGGAGCCTACAATGAGCGGTTCTTC. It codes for CSARALGAGAYNERFF.

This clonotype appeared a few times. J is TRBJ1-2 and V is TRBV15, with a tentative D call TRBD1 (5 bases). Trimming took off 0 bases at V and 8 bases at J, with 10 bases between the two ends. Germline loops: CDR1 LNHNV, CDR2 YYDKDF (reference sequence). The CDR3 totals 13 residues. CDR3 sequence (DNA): TGTGCCACCAGCAGAGATGGCAGGGCCGGCTACACCTTC. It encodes CATSRDGRAGYTF.

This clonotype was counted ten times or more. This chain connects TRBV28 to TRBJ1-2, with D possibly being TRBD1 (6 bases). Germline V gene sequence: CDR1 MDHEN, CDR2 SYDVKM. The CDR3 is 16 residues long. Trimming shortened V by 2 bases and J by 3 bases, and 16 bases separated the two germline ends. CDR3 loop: CASSLGARGADYGYTF. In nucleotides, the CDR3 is TGTGCCAGCAGTTTAGGAGCACGGGGGGCGGACTATGGCTACACCTTC.

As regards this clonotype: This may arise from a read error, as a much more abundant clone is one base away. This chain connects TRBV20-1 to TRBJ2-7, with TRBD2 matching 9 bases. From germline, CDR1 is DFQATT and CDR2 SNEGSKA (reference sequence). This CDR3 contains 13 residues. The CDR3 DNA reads TGCAGTGCTAGAGATAGCGGGAGTTACGAGCGGTACTTC. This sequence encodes CSARDSGSYERYF.